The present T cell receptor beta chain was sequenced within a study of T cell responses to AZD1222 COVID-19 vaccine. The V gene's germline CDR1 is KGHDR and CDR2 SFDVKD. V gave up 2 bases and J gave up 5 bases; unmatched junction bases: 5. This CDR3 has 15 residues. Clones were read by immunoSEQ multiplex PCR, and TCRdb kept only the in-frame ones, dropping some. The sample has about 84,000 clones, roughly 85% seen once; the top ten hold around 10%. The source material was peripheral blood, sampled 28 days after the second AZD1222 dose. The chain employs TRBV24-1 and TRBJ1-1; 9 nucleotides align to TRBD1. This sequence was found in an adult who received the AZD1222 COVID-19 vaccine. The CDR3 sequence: CATSDSDRGGTEAFF. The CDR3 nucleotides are TGTGCCACCAGTGATTCGGACAGGGGAGGTACTGAAGCTTTCTTT.